This is a list of T cell receptor beta chains from one sample in a study of read filtering for tumor transcriptome and immune sequencing. TCRdb independently ran MiXCR on the reads; one entry per CDR3 protein. This sample has fewer than 75,000 distinct CDR3 sequences; 20% to 25% occur once, and the top ten carry 17%. Input material: a population of CD138-negative cells sorted from bone marrow. The receptors here all came from a donor over 35 with multiple myeloma. Both conserved end residues are part of each CDR3. Each record gives: CDR3 protein, D gene, J gene, V gene. D genes are given only for firm matches.

CDR3aa: CASSFRGRLEQYF
d_gene: NA
j_gene: TRBJ2-7
v_gene: TRBV7-6

CDR3aa: CSVDSGPTDTQHF
d_gene: TRBD2
j_gene: TRBJ2-3
v_gene: TRBV29-1

CDR3aa: CASSLGGGPSSYNEQFF
d_gene: NA
j_gene: TRBJ2-1
v_gene: TRBV27

CDR3aa: CASSFGGGYEQYF
d_gene: TRBD2
j_gene: TRBJ2-7
v_gene: TRBV7-3

CDR3aa: CSAHRGPYTEAFF
d_gene: TRBD1
j_gene: TRBJ1-1
v_gene: TRBV20-1

CDR3aa: CASSFRLGGSGRETQYF
d_gene: NA
j_gene: TRBJ2-5
v_gene: TRBV11-2

CDR3aa: CASRTSGASYEQYF
d_gene: TRBD2
j_gene: TRBJ2-7
v_gene: TRBV6-2/TRBV6-3

CDR3aa: CAIGAVNTEAFF
d_gene: NA
j_gene: TRBJ1-1
v_gene: TRBV10-3

CDR3aa: CASRQQGQPQHF
d_gene: NA
j_gene: TRBJ1-5
v_gene: TRBV12-3/TRBV12-4

CDR3aa: CASIPTKTPSGANVLTF
d_gene: NA
j_gene: TRBJ2-6
v_gene: TRBV7-2

CDR3aa: CASSPPSSLYEQFF
d_gene: NA
j_gene: TRBJ2-1
v_gene: TRBV18

CDR3aa: CASSLGLAGDNEQFF
d_gene: TRBD2
j_gene: TRBJ2-1
v_gene: TRBV5-1

CDR3aa: CASSSGGENIQYF
d_gene: TRBD2
j_gene: TRBJ2-4
v_gene: TRBV28

CDR3aa: CASSLLIGTGLEKLFF
d_gene: TRBD1
j_gene: TRBJ1-4
v_gene: TRBV28

CDR3aa: CASSRTATSTDTQYF
d_gene: NA
j_gene: TRBJ2-3
v_gene: TRBV12-3/TRBV12-4

CDR3aa: CATSDPDRGTEAFF
d_gene: TRBD1
j_gene: TRBJ1-1
v_gene: TRBV24-1

CDR3aa: CSVEADGANVLTF
d_gene: NA
j_gene: TRBJ2-6
v_gene: TRBV29-1

CDR3aa: CASSEGGARETQYF
d_gene: NA
j_gene: TRBJ2-5
v_gene: TRBV6-1

CDR3aa: CASDPASGDTDTQYF
d_gene: TRBD2
j_gene: TRBJ2-3
v_gene: TRBV7-9

CDR3aa: CASSPGTAQETQYF
d_gene: TRBD1
j_gene: TRBJ2-5
v_gene: TRBV5-1

CDR3aa: CASSWTRDSRGDTQYF
d_gene: NA
j_gene: TRBJ2-3
v_gene: TRBV5-6

CDR3aa: CSVGDRDVQQYF
d_gene: TRBD1
j_gene: TRBJ2-7
v_gene: TRBV29-1

CDR3aa: CASSPRDGNSGYTF
d_gene: NA
j_gene: TRBJ1-2
v_gene: TRBV12-3/TRBV12-4

CDR3aa: CASSSGTGGSGELFF
d_gene: TRBD1
j_gene: TRBJ2-2
v_gene: TRBV19

CDR3aa: CASSWGGRGNAEAFF
d_gene: NA
j_gene: TRBJ1-1
v_gene: TRBV5-1

CDR3aa: CATSRDSTRELNEQFF
d_gene: NA
j_gene: TRBJ2-1
v_gene: TRBV15

CDR3aa: CSAREIVGAQETQYF
d_gene: NA
j_gene: TRBJ2-5
v_gene: TRBV20-1

CDR3aa: CSARDTLAPKMETQYF
d_gene: NA
j_gene: TRBJ2-5
v_gene: TRBV20-1

CDR3aa: CASSQPHAAVYNEQFF
d_gene: NA
j_gene: TRBJ2-1
v_gene: TRBV28

CDR3aa: CASVGDVAGGSEQFF
d_gene: TRBD2
j_gene: TRBJ2-1
v_gene: TRBV6-2/TRBV6-3

CDR3aa: CASSDQYEQYF
d_gene: NA
j_gene: TRBJ2-7
v_gene: TRBV6-2/TRBV6-3

CDR3aa: CASSLVGQIDNEQFF
d_gene: NA
j_gene: TRBJ2-1
v_gene: TRBV5-1

CDR3aa: CATRTGYRETQYF
d_gene: TRBD1
j_gene: TRBJ2-5
v_gene: TRBV10-3